A selection of T cell receptor beta chains follows, all from one sample in a study of CXCR3-negative and CXCR3-positive naive CD8 T cells. TCRdb re-analyzed the 5' RACE reads; it lists each CDR3 protein once, without DNA. The repertoire table contains roughly 40,000 distinct CDR3 sequences. Sequenced input: memory CD8+ T cells from blood. These TCRs come from a human donor in good health. Some clones in this sample may be carry-over from other donors' samples. Each CDR3 is given with its conserved first and last residue.

cdr3_aa	j_call	v_call
CASSLPRTANTEAFF	TRBJ1-1	TRBV7-9
CASSDLETQYF	TRBJ2-5	TRBV7-2
CSAERDRVTGELFF	TRBJ2-2	TRBV29-1
CASSPRVTEAFF	TRBJ1-1	TRBV28
CASPGDRGQETQYF	TRBJ2-5	TRBV19
CASSQDAGRNQPQHF	TRBJ1-5	TRBV4-3
CSVEDGEVYEQYF	TRBJ2-7	TRBV29-1
CASSLGLATTYEQYF	TRBJ2-7	TRBV5-1
CASSPGQGMAYEQYF	TRBJ2-7	TRBV5-1
CASSQVGTLNEKLFF	TRBJ1-4	TRBV3-1
CASSLNLAPRFHEQYF	TRBJ2-7	TRBV7-2
CASSPTGTSGRGYEQYF	TRBJ2-7	TRBV18
CASSEGRGLAYNEQFF	TRBJ2-1	TRBV25-1
CASTPPGGGLFEQYF	TRBJ2-7	TRBV28
CAWSVRGLDHEKLFF	TRBJ1-4	TRBV30
CSVERGGAPTGELFF	TRBJ2-2	TRBV29-1
CASSTSGGPDTQYF	TRBJ2-3	TRBV7-9
CASTPGGILNEQFF	TRBJ2-1	TRBV12-3/TRBV12-4
CASSPVADTEAFF	TRBJ1-1	TRBV7-9
CASSLGDYGYTF	TRBJ1-2	TRBV7-9